This T cell receptor (beta chain) was found in a study of CD8 T cells in ankylosing spondylitis. Researchers built TCR beta libraries using quantitative 5'-RACE with molecular barcodes. Using its own MiXCR run on the 5' RACE reads, TCRdb lists one record per CDR3 protein. The sample lists approximately 110,000 distinct CDR3 sequences, less than 25% occurring once. Germline CDR1 and CDR2: SEHNR and FQNEAQ (reference sequence). The V end lost 4 bases, the J end lost 0 bases, and 16 bases lay between the germline ends. The CDR3 totals 17 residues. Remarks on this clonotype: Antigen: not known.

Study-wide results and limits: As reported, disease-linked clones showed significant enrichment in matched ankylosing spondylitis synovial fluid. A TCR beta motif made of 7 to 9 highly homologous variants seemed typical of ankylosing spondylitis blood.

The TCR sequence derives from a male donor with ankylosing spondylitis. The gene calls are TRBV7-9 and TRBJ2-1; unclear D gene. Specimen: synovial fluid, either unsorted or a sorted T cell fraction (not recorded which). For the CDR3, the DNA is TGTGCCAGCAGCTCCAATGGGGAACGTCGCTCCTACAATGAGCAGTTCTTC. Translated, it gives CASSSNGERRSYNEQFF.